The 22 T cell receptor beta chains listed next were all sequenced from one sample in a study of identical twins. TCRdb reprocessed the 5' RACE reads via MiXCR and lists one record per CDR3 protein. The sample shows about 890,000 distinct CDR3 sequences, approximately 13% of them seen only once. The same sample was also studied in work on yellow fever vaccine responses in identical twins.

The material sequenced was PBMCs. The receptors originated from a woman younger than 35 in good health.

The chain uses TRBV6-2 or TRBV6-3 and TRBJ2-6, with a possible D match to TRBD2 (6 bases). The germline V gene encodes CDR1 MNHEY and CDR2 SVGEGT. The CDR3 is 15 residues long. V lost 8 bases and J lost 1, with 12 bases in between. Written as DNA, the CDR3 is TGTGCCAGCTTCCTGGGGGGATCTGGGGCCAACGTCCTGACTTTC. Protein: CASFLGGSGANVLTF.

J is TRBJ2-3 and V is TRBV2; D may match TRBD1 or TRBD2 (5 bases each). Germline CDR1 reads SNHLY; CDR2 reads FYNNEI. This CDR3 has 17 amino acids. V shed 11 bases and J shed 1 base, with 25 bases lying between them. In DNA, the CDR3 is TGTGCCTTCAGTCCCCCCGCGAGGGGTGGGCGCACAGATACGCAGTATTTT. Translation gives CAFSPPARGGRTDTQYF.

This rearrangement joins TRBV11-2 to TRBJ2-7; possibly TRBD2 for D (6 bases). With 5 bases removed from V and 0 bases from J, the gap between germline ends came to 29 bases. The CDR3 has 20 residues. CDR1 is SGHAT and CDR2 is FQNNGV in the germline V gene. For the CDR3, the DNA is TGTGCCAGCAGCCGACGGCCCATTACATACAGCGGAGGGAGCTCCTACGAGCAGTACTTC. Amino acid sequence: CASSRRPITYSGGSSYEQYF.

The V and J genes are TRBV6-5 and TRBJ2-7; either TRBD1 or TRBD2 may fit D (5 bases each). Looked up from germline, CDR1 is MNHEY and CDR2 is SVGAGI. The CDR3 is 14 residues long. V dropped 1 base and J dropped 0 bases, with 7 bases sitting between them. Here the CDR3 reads CASSYLGDSYEQYF. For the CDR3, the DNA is TGTGCCAGCAGTTACTTGGGGGACTCCTACGAGCAGTACTTC.

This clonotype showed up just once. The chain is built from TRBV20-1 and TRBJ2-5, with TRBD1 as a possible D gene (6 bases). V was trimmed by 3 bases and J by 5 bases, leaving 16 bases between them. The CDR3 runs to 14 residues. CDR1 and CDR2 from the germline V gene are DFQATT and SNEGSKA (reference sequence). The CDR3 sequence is CSASSGQDTETQYF. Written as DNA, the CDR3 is TGCAGTGCTAGTTCGGGACAAGACACGGAGACCCAGTACTTC.

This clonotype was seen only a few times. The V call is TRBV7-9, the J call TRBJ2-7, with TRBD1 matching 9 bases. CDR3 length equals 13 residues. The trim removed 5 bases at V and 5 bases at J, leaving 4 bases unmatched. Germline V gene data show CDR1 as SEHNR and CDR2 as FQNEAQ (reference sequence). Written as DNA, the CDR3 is TGTGCCAGCAGCCAGGGACAGGGCCACGAGCAGTACTTC. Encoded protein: CASSQGQGHEQYF.

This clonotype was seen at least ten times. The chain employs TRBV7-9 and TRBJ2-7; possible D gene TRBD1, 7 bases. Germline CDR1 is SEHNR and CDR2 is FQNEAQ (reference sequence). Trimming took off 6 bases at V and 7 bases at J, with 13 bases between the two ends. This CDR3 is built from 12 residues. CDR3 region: CASRTGAGEQYF. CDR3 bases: TGTGCCAGCAGAACAGGGGCGGGAGAGCAGTACTTC.

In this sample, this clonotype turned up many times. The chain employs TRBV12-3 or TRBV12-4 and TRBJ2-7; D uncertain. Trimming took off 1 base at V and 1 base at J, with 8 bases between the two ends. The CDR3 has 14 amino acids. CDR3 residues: CASSLGPGSYEQYF. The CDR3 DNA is TGTGCCAGCAGTTTAGGTCCAGGATCCTACGAGCAGTACTTC.

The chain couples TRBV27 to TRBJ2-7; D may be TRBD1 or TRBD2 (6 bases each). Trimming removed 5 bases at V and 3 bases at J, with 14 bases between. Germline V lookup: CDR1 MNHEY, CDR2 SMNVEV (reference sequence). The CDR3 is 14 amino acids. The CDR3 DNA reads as TGTGCCAGCAGTCCTCTGGCGGGACACTACGAGCAGTACTTC. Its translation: CASSPLAGHYEQYF.

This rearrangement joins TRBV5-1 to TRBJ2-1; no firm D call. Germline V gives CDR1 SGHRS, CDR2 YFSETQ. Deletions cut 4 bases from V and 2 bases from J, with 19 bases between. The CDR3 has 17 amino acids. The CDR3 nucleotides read TGCGCCAGCAGCGCCCCGGTCCACCCAGAGGCCTACAATGAGCAGTTCTTC. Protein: CASSAPVHPEAYNEQFF.

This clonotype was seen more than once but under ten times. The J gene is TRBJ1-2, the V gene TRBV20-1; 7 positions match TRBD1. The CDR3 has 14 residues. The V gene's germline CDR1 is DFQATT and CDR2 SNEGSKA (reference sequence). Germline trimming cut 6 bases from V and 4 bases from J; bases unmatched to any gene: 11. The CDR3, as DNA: TGCAGTGCCACAGGGGACGCCAACCTCTATGGCTACACCTTC. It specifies CSATGDANLYGYTF.

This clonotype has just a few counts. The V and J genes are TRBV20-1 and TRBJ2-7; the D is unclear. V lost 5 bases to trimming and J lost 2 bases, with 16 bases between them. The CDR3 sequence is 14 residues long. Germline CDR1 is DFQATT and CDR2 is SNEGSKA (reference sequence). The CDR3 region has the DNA TGCAGTGCTCCTACTATCCTAAACCCCTACGAGCAGTACTTC. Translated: CSAPTILNPYEQYF.

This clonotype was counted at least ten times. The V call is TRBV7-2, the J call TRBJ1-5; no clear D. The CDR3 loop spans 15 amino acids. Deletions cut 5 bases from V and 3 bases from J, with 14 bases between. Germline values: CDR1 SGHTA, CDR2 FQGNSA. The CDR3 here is CASSLGPVNNQPQHF. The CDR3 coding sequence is TGTGCCAGCAGCCTAGGGCCAGTAAACAATCAGCCCCAGCATTTT.

The CDR3 DNA reads TGTGCCAGCAGCTGGGGGGGACTAGCGGGAGTTACAGGGTACAATGAGCAGTTCTTC. The encoded protein is CASSWGGLAGVTGYNEQFF. The chain couples TRBV11-1 to TRBJ2-1; the match to TRBD2 covers 14 bases. The germline V gene encodes CDR1 SGHAT and CDR2 FQDESV (reference sequence). The CDR3 spans 19 residues. The J segment lost 4 bases and the V segment lost 4 bases, leaving 12 bases of the junction unmatched.

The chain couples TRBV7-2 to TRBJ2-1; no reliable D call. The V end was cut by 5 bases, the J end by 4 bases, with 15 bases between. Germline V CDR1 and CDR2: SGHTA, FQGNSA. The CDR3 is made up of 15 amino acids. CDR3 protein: CASSQDIYGYNEQFF. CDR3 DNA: TGTGCCAGCAGCCAAGACATTTATGGGTACAATGAGCAGTTCTTC.

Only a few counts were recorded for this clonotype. This chain's CDR3 is CASSADGLMNTEAFF. The CDR3 bases are TGTGCCAGCAGCGCTGACGGATTGATGAACACTGAAGCTTTCTTT. The rearrangement links TRBV9 to TRBJ1-1; D call uncertain. From germline, CDR1 is SGDLS and CDR2 YYNGEE. V was clipped by 3 bases and J by 0 bases, with 12 bases between them. This CDR3 comprises 15 residues.

The CDR3 is CAISTGLNEKLFF. CDR3 nucleotides: TGTGCCATCAGTACAGGATTAAATGAAAAACTGTTTTTT. The gene calls are TRBV10-3 and TRBJ1-4; a weak D match, TRBD1 (5 bases). Trimming cost V 5 bases and J 5 bases, with 9 bases left between them. The length of the CDR3 is 13 residues. CDR1 and CDR2 (germline): ENHRY, SYGVKD.

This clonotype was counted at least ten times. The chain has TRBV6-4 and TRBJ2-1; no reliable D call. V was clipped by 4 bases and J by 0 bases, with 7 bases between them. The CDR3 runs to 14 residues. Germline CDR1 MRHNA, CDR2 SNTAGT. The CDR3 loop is CASSATSSYNEQFF. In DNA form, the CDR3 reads TGTGCCAGCAGTGCTACGAGCTCCTACAATGAGCAGTTCTTC.

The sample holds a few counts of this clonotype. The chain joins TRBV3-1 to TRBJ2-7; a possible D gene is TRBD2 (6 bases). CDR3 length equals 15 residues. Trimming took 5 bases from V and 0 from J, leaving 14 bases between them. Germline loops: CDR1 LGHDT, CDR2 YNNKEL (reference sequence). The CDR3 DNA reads TGTGCCAGCAGCAGACCCGAAGCGGGCTCCTACGAGCAGTACTTC. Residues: CASSRPEAGSYEQYF.

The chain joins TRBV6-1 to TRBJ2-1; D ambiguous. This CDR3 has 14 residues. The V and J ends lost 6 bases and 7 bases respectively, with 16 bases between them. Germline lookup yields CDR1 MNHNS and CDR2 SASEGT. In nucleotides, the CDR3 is TGTGCCAGCAGAAACACCGGCCGTGGAAATGAGCAGTTCTTC. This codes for CASRNTGRGNEQFF.

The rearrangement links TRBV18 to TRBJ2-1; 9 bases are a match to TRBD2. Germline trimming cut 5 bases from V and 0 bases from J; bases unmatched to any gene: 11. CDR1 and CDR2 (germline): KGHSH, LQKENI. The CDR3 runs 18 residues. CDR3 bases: TGTGCCAGCTCAGTAAGCGGGAGGCCACGAAGCTCCTACAATGAGCAGTTCTTC. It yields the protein CASSVSGRPRSSYNEQFF.

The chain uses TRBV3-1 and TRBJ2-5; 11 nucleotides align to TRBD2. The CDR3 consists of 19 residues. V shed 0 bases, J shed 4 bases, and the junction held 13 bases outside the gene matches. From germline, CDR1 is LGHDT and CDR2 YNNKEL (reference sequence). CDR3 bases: TGTGCCAGCAGCCAAGAGTTAACTAGCGGGGGCTCCGGAGGAGAGACCCAGTACTTC. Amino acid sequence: CASSQELTSGGSGGETQYF.